These T cell receptor beta chains were read from a single sample in a study of shared clonotypes between healthy human individuals. The assay was immunoSEQ multiplex PCR, and TCRdb's table has in-frame clones only and misses some. This sample yields some 1 million clones, of which 75% are seen a single time; over 1.3% belongs to the top ten. The sequenced material came from memory CD4+ T cells sorted from blood. The receptors were sampled from a man younger than 35 in good health. Both conserved end residues are part of each CDR3. A D gene is named only where the DNA matches it firmly. Where a row states a size, it is once, few, many or the class of an expanded clone; other rows omit it.

.,TRBV15,TRBJ2-1,.,CATSSGTGDNEQFF,TGTGCCACCAGCAGTGGGACTGGCGACAATGAGCAGTTCTTC
.,TRBV5-1,TRBJ2-1,TRBD2,CASSLGVTGGNEQFF,TGCGCCAGCAGCTTAGGGGTTACGGGAGGCAATGAGCAGTTCTTC
many,TRBV5-4,TRBJ2-2,.,CASNPSGWTGELFF,TGTGCCAGCAACCCCAGCGGGTGGACCGGGGAGCTGTTTTTT
.,TRBV18,TRBJ1-1,.,CASSPIGGNTEAFF,TGTGCCAGCTCCCCGATAGGGGGGAACACTGAAGCTTTCTTT
.,TRBV9,TRBJ2-3,TRBD2,CASSLHVGGGATDTQYF,TGTGCCAGCAGCCTACACGTCGGCGGGGGGGCCACAGATACGCAGTATTTT
.,TRBV4-2,TRBJ2-5,TRBD2,CASSLRGLVETQYF,TGTGCCAGCAGCCTAAGGGGACTAGTGGAGACCCAGTACTTC
.,TRBV18,TRBJ2-2,.,CASSPRPAGELFF,TGTGCCAGCTCACCCAGGCCTGCCGGGGAGCTGTTTTTT
.,TRBV5-4,TRBJ1-1,.,CASSPDATYQFTEAFF,TGTGCCAGCAGCCCCGACGCCACGTATCAATTCACTGAAGCTTTCTTT
once,TRBV7-9,TRBJ1-6,TRBD1,CASSAGTGGSSSYNSPLHF,TGTGCCAGCAGCGCAGGGACAGGGGGTTCGAGCTCCTATAATTCACCCCTCCACTTT
.,TRBV11-3,TRBJ2-1,.,CASSLIPTEQFF,TGTGCCAGCAGCTTAATCCCGACGGAGCAGTTCTTC
.,TRBV5-1,TRBJ2-3,.,CASSRTDTSDTQYF,TGCGCCAGCAGCCGAACCGACACGTCAGATACGCAGTATTTT
few,TRBV4-3,TRBJ1-1,.,CASRSGGLGTEAFF,TGCGCCAGCAGGTCTGGGGGATTGGGCACTGAAGCTTTCTTT
.,TRBV18,TRBJ1-1,.,CASSPQRMNTEAFF,TGTGCCAGCTCACCGCAGAGAATGAACACTGAAGCTTTCTTT
.,TRBV6-1,TRBJ1-6,.,CASSSGDSPISPLHF,TGTGCCAGCAGTTCCGGGGACTCGCCTATCTCACCCCTCCACTTT
few,TRBV5-6,TRBJ1-2,TRBD1,CASSLGDRLYGYTF,TGTGCCAGCAGCTTGGGGGACAGGCTCTATGGCTACACCTTC
.,TRBV5-5,TRBJ2-3,TRBD2,CAIGTSRGDTQYF,TGTGCCATTGGGACTAGCCGTGGAGATACGCAGTATTTT
.,TRBV7-8,TRBJ2-3,.,CASATYPTDTQYF,TGTGCCAGCGCCACTTACCCCACAGATACGCAGTATTTT
.,TRBV10-3,TRBJ1-1,.,CAITSQGNTEAFF,TGTGCCATCACCTCACAGGGGAACACTGAAGCTTTCTTT
few,TRBV7-6,TRBJ1-1,.,CASSSDSNTEAFF,TGTGCCAGCAGCTCGGACTCGAACACTGAAGCTTTCTTT